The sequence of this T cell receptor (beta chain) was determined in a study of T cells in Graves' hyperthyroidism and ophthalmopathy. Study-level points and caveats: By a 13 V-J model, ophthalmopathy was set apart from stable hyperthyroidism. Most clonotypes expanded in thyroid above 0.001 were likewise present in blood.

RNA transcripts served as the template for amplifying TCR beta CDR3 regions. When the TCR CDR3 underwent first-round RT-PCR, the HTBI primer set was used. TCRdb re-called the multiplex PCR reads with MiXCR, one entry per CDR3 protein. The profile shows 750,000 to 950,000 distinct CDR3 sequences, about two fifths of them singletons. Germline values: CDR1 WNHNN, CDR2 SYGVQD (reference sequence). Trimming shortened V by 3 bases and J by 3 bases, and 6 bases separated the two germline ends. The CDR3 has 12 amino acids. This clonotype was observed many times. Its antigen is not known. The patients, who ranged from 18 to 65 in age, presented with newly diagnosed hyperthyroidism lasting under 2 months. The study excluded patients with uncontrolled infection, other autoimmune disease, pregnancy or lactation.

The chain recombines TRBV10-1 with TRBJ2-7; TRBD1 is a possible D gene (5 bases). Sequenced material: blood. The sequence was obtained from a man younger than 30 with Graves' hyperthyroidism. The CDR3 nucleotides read TGCGCCAGCAGTGATACAGGCTACGAGCAGTACTTC. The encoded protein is CASSDTGYEQYF.